Following are 13 T cell receptor beta chains from one sample sequenced in a study of T cells in Graves' hyperthyroidism and ophthalmopathy. TCR beta CDR3 sequences were amplified from RNA transcripts. TCR CDR3 regions were first amplified by RT-PCR with HTBI primers. From the multiplex PCR reads, TCRdb called clonotypes with MiXCR, one entry per CDR3 protein. This table has 730,000 or so distinct CDR3 sequences, over 15% appearing once. Specimen: blood. The receptors were sampled from a woman in her forties or fifties with Graves' hyperthyroidism that later progressed to Graves' ophthalmopathy.

This clonotype occurred a few times. Being one base from a much bigger clone, this may be a read error. This chain connects TRBV2 to TRBJ2-5; D is possibly TRBD1 (6 bases). The CDR3 length is 15 residues. Trimming stripped 7 bases from V and 1 base from J, with 16 bases between. Germline assignment: CDR1 SNHLY and CDR2 FYNNEI. The CDR3 reads CASNGNRDIQETQYF. CDR3 DNA sequence: TGTGCCAGCAACGGAAACCGGGACATCCAAGAGACCCAGTACTTC.

The gene calls are TRBV7-8 and TRBJ1-5; weak D call: TRBD1 (5 bases). This CDR3 comprises 16 residues. Germline V gene sequence: CDR1 SGHVS, CDR2 FQNEAQ. Trimming shortened V by 3 bases and J by 0 bases, and 12 bases separated the two germline ends. The CDR3 loop is CASSLEGRTSNQPQHF. CDR3 sequence (DNA): TGTGCCAGCAGCTTGGAGGGACGGACTAGCAATCAGCCCCAGCATTTT.

This clonotype was observed many times. The chain links TRBV2 to TRBJ2-5; 9 bases line up with TRBD1. Trimming cost V 4 bases and J 6 bases; bases outside gene matches: 15. The CDR3 is 17 amino acids. The germline V gene encodes CDR1 SNHLY and CDR2 FYNNEI. The CDR3 DNA follows: TGTGCCAGCAGTGGCCCCGGTCTGACAGGGGGGAGACAGACCCAGTACTTC. Translation: CASSGPGLTGGRQTQYF.

This clonotype was counted ten times or more. This chain's CDR3 is CASSTQGAGDTQYF. The CDR3 nucleotides read TGCGCCAGCAGCACCCAGGGGGCCGGAGATACGCAGTATTTT. The chain couples TRBV5-1 to TRBJ2-3; TRBD1 matches 8 bases. CDR3 size: 14 residues. The ends lost 4 bases at V and 5 bases at J; junction bases unmatched: 6. Germline V gene data show CDR1 as SGHRS and CDR2 as YFSETQ.

The chain combines TRBV11-3 with TRBJ2-1; D possibly corresponds to TRBD2 (6 bases). The V gene's germline CDR1 is SGHNT and CDR2 YENEEA. CDR3 length equals 16 residues. Trimming stripped 4 bases from V and 0 bases from J, with 13 bases between. The CDR3 region is CASSSRDARSYNEQFF. CDR3 nucleotides: TGTGCCAGCAGCTCGCGGGACGCCCGCTCCTACAATGAGCAGTTCTTC. The whole variable domain, remainder taken from reference TRBV11-3 and TRBJ2-1, is EAGVVQSPRYKIIEKKQPVAFWCNPISGHNTLYWYLQNLGQGPELLIRYENEEAVDDSQLPKDRFSAERLKGVDSTLKIQPAELGDSAVYLCASSSRDARSYNEQFFGPGTRLTVL.

This clonotype was recorded many times. The chain joins TRBV9 to TRBJ1-1; 7 nucleotides line up with TRBD1. V dropped 4 bases and J dropped 0; count of bases not matched to a gene: 9. Germline values: CDR1 SGDLS, CDR2 YYNGEE. The CDR3 extends over 16 amino acids. The CDR3 spells CASSKDLGTVNTEAFF. The CDR3 DNA follows: TGTGCCAGCAGCAAAGATCTTGGGACAGTGAACACTGAAGCTTTCTTT. Variable domain in full (rest from reference TRBV9 and TRBJ1-1): DSGVTQTPKHLITATGQRVTLRCSPRSGDLSVYWYQQSLDQGLQFLIQYYNGEERAKGNILERFSAQQFPDLHSELNLSSLELGDSALYFCASSKDLGTVNTEAFFGQGTRLTVV.

The V gene is TRBV6-9, the J gene TRBJ1-1, with D possibly being TRBD1 (5 bases). The CDR3 is 16 amino acids. Germline V gives CDR1 MNHGY, CDR2 SVAAGI. Trimming took off 4 bases at V and 3 bases at J, with 18 bases between the two ends. CDR3 nucleotide sequence: TGTGCCAGCAGTTCGGGAGACAGCCATAGGTACACTGAAGCTTTCTTT. Its protein is CASSSGDSHRYTEAFF.

This clonotype has a count of ten or more. This chain joins TRBV6-2 or TRBV6-3 and TRBJ1-1; possibly TRBD1 for D (5 bases). CDR3 length: 15 amino acids. The germline CDR1 and CDR2 sequences are MNHEY and SVGEGT. The V gene lost 4 bases and the J gene lost 1 base, with 13 bases spanning the gap. In DNA, the CDR3 is TGTGCCAGCAGTTCCCCGGGACTGGGGAACACTGAAGCTTTCTTT. This codes for CASSSPGLGNTEAFF.

The table lists this clonotype with a few counts. The gene calls are TRBV27 and TRBJ2-1; D perhaps matches TRBD1 (6 bases). Germline V gene sequence: CDR1 MNHEY, CDR2 SMNVEV (reference sequence). V dropped 4 bases and J dropped 5 bases, with 18 bases sitting between them. The CDR3 runs 16 residues. The CDR3 sequence: CASSSGRGSAHNEQFF. For the CDR3, the DNA is TGTGCCAGCAGTTCAGGCAGGGGTAGCGCCCACAATGAGCAGTTCTTC.

In its sample, this clonotype was seen once. V usage is TRBV24-1 and J usage is TRBJ2-1; weak D call: TRBD1 (6 bases). The CDR3 extends over 16 amino acids. V lost 4 bases, J lost 7 bases, and 19 bases lay in between. Germline V gene lookup returns CDR1 KGHDR and CDR2 SFDVKD. The CDR3 sequence is CATSDPQRGHKNEQFF. The CDR3 coding sequence is TGTGCCACCAGTGACCCCCAACGGGGACATAAAAATGAGCAGTTCTTC.

This clonotype was picked up many times. This chain joins TRBV20-1 and TRBJ1-2; 10 bases align to TRBD1. The CDR3 totals 16 residues. CDR1 and CDR2 (germline): DFQATT, SNEGSKA (reference sequence). V gave up 1 base and J gave up 3 bases; unmatched junction bases: 8. The CDR3 nucleotides are TGCAGTGCTAGAGCGTTGAGGACAGGGGGATACTATGGCTACACCTTC. The encoded protein is CSARALRTGGYYGYTF.

This clonotype was detected many times. The rearrangement uses TRBV7-2 and TRBJ1-2; tentative D call: TRBD1 (5 bases). CDR3 length equals 14 residues. The germline V and J ends were trimmed by 6 bases and 9 bases, with 20 bases remaining between them. Germline values: CDR1 SGHTA, CDR2 FQGNSA. The CDR3: CASRPTGPPFRYTF. As DNA, the CDR3 is TGTGCCAGCAGACCGACGGGACCTCCTTTCCGCTACACCTTC.

Here the CDR3 reads CASSLVSGTQKETQYF. The CDR3 DNA reads as TGCGCCAGCAGCTTGGTGTCCGGGACACAAAAAGAGACCCAGTACTTC. The V call is TRBV5-1, the J call TRBJ2-5, with D possibly TRBD1 on 6 matching bases. Per germline, CDR1 SGHRS and CDR2 YFSETQ. V lost 0 bases to trimming and J lost 3 bases, with 15 bases between them. This CDR3 is built from 16 residues.